The 4 T cell receptor beta chains given below trace back to one sample, sequenced in a study of regulatory T cells in long-lasting Graves disease. Researchers made TCR beta libraries by using iRepertoire HTBI primers and running Arm-PCR on CDR3 regions. TCRdb independently ran MiXCR on the multiplex PCR reads; one entry per CDR3 protein. The profile shows about 620,000 distinct CDR3 sequences, approximately 15% of them singletons. Time point specified: newly diagnosed GD, antithyroid drugs for less than 3 months. From PBMCs, RNA was extracted and then used to make the TCR library. These same records also appear under a second study, on T cells in Graves' hyperthyroidism and ophthalmopathy.

Sequences were derived from peripheral blood mononuclear cells (PBMCs), sampled at new diagnosis, from a patient treated with antithyroid drugs. These receptors were taken from a woman in her twenties or thirties with Graves disease.

The table lists this clonotype with many counts. The V call is TRBV3-1, the J call TRBJ1-2; a weak D match, TRBD1 (6 bases). Trimming shortened V by 1 base and J by 4 bases, and 19 bases separated the two germline ends. There are 17 residues in the CDR3. CDR1 is LGHDT and CDR2 is YNNKEL in the germline V gene (reference sequence). CDR3: CASSQAPPGTLSYGYTF. In nucleotides, the CDR3 is TGTGCCAGCAGCCAAGCCCCCCCCGGGACATTGTCCTATGGCTACACCTTC.

The gene calls are TRBV29-1 and TRBJ1-2, with unresolved D. The CDR3 length is 12 residues. Germline lookup yields CDR1 SQVTM and CDR2 ANQGSEA. The CDR3 region is CSVLDLNYGYTF. The CDR3 DNA sequence: TGCAGTGTCCTTGACCTAAACTATGGCTACACCTTC. Based on the CDR3 plus reference TRBV29-1 and TRBJ1-2, the full variable domain is SAVISQKPSRDICQRGTSLTIQCQVDSQVTMMFWYRQQPGQSLTLIATANQGSEATYESGFVIDKFPISRPNLTFSTLTVSNMSPEDSSIYLCSVLDLNYGYTFGSGTRLTVV.

On this clonotype: The junction and the germline gene differ at one end; a read error may be behind it. The chain has TRBV5-4 and TRBJ2-3; D unresolved. The CDR3 covers 14 residues. Germline V gene lookup returns CDR1 SGHNT and CDR2 YYREEE (reference sequence). The CDR3 bases are TGTGCCAGCAGCTTGGCCACCCGATTAGATACGCGGTATTTT. Protein: CASSLATRLDTRYF.

The table lists this clonotype with many counts. V gene TRBV28 combines with J gene TRBJ1-6, with 9 positions matching TRBD1. The CDR3 consists of 14 residues. V was clipped by 5 bases and J by 8 bases; unmatched bases: 4. The germline V gene encodes CDR1 MDHEN and CDR2 SYDVKM. CDR3 amino acids: CASSPDRGYSPLHF. In DNA, the CDR3 is TGTGCCAGCAGTCCTGACAGGGGGTATTCACCCCTCCACTTT.